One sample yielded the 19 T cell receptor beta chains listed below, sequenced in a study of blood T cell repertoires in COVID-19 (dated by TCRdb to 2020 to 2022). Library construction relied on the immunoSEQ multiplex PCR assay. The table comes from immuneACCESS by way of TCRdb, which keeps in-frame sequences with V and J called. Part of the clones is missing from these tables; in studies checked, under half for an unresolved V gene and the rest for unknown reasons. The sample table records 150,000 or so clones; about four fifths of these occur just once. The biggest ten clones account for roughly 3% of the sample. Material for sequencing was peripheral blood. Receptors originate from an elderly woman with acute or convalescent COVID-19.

The CDR3 coding sequence is TGCGCCAGCAGCAGCGGGACAGGGTTACGGGGGTCTGGGGCCAACGTCCTGACTTTC. Translation: CASSSGTGLRGSGANVLTF. The chain is built from TRBV5-1 and TRBJ2-6; 9 positions agree with TRBD1. J was trimmed by 1 base and V by 4 bases; bases with no gene match: 12. The CDR3 is 19 residues long. The V gene's germline CDR1 is SGHRS and CDR2 YFSETQ.

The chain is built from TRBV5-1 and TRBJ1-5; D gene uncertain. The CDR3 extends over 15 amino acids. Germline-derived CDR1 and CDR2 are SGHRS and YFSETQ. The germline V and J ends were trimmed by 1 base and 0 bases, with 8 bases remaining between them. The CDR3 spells CASSLFGDSNQPQHF. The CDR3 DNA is TGCGCCAGCAGCTTGTTCGGAGATAGCAATCAGCCCCAGCATTTT.

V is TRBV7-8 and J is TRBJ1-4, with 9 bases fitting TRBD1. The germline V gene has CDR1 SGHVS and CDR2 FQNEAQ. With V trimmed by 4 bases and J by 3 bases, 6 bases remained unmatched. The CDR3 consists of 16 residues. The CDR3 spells CASSSTGGRANEKLFF. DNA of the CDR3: TGTGCCAGCAGCTCCACAGGGGGCAGAGCTAATGAAAAACTGTTTTTT.

In DNA, the CDR3 is TGTGCCAGCAGTTTACATTACAGCCACAATCAGCCCCAGCATTTT. Translated: CASSLHYSHNQPQHF. The chain recombines TRBV27 with TRBJ1-5; D is uncertain. CDR3 length equals 15 residues. Germline CDR1 reads MNHEY; CDR2 reads SMNVEV (reference sequence). Deletions cut 2 bases from V and 3 bases from J, with 11 bases between.

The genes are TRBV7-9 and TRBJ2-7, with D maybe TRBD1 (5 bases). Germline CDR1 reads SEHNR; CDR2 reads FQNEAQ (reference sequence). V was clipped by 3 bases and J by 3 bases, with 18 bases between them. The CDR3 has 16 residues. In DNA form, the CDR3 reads TGTGCCAGCAGCTTCCCAGGGCGTTTTGGAAACTACGAGCAGTACTTC. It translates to CASSFPGRFGNYEQYF.

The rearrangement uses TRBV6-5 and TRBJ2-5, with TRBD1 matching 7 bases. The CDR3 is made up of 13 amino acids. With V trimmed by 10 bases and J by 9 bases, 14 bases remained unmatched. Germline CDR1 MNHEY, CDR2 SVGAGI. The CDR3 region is CATSATGEASQYF. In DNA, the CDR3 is TGTGCCACCTCAGCCACAGGGGAAGCTTCCCAGTACTTC.

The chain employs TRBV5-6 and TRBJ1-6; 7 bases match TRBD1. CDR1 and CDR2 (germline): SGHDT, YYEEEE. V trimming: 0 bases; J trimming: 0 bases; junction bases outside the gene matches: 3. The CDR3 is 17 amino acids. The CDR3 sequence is CASSLVRGSSYNSPLHF. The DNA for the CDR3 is TGTGCCAGCAGCTTGGTCAGGGGGAGCTCCTATAATTCACCCCTCCACTTT.

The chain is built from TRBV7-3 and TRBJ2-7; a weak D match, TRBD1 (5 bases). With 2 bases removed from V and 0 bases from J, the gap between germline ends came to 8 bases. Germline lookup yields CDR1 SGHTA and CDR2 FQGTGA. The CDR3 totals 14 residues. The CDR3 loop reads CASSLQGSSYEQYF. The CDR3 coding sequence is TGTGCCAGCAGCTTACAGGGTAGCTCCTACGAGCAGTACTTC.

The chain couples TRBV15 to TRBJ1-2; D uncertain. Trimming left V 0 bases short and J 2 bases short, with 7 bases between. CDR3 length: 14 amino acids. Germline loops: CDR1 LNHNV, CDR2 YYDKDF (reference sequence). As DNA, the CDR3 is TGTGCCACCAGCAGAGAAGGAGGGAACTATGGCTACACCTTC. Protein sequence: CATSREGGNYGYTF.

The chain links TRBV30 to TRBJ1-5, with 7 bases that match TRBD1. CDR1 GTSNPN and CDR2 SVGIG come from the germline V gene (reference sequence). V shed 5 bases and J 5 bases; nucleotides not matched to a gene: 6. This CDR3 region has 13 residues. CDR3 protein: CAWSGTAYQPQHF. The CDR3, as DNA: TGTGCCTGGTCCGGGACAGCCTATCAGCCCCAGCATTTT.

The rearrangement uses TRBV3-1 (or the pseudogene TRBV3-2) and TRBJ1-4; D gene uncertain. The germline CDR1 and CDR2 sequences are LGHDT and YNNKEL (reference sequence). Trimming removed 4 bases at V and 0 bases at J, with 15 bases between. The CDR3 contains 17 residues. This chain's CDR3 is CASSLGSGIATNEKLFF. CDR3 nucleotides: TGTGCCAGCAGCCTAGGAAGCGGGATTGCAACTAATGAAAAACTGTTTTTT.

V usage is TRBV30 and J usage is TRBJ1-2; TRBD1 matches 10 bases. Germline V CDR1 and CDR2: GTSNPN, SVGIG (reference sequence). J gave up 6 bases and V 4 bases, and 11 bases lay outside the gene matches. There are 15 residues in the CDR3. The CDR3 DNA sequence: TGTGCCTGGATCCCTAGGGGACAGGGGTGGAATGGCTACACCTTC. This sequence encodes CAWIPRGQGWNGYTF.

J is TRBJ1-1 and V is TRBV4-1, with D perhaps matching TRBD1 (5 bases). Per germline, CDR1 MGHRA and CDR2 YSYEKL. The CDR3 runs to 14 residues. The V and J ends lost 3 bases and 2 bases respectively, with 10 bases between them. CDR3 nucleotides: TGCGCCAGCAGCCATCGGTGGGGCAACACTGAAGCTTTCTTT. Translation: CASSHRWGNTEAFF.

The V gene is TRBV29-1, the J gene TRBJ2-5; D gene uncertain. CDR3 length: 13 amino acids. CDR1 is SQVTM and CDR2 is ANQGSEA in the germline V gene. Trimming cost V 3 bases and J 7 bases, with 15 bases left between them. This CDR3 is CSVDISQFGTQYF. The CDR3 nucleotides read TGCAGCGTTGACATCAGTCAGTTTGGGACCCAGTACTTC.

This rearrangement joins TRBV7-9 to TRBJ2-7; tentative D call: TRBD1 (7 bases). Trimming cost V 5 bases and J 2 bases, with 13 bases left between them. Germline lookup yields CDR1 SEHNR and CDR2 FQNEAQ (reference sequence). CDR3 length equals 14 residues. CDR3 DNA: TGTGCCAGCAGCCCCCAGGGGGGAACCTACGAGCAGTACTTC. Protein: CASSPQGGTYEQYF.

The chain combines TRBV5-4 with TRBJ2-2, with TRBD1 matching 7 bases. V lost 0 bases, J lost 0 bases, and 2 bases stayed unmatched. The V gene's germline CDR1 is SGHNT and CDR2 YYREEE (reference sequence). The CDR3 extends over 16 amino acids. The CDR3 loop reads CASSLGTGANTGELFF. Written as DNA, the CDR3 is TGTGCCAGCAGCTTGGGAACAGGGGCGAACACCGGGGAGCTGTTTTTT.

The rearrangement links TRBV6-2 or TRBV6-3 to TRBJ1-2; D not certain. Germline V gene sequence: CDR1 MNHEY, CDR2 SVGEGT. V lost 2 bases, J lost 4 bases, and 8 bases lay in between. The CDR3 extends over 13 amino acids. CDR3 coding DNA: TGTGCCAGCAGTTACCCTGGGAGCTATGGCTACACCTTC. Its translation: CASSYPGSYGYTF.

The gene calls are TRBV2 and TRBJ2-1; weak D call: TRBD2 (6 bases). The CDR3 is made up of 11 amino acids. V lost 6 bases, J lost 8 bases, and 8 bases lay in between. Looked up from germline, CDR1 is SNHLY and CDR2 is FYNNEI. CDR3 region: CASRPSDEQFF. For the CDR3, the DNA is TGTGCCAGCAGACCTAGCGATGAGCAGTTCTTC.

This chain's CDR3 is CASSPSGGLEEKLFF. CDR3 nucleotide sequence: TGTGCCAGCAGCCCCTCAGGGGGCTTAGAAGAAAAACTGTTTTTT. The chain uses TRBV4-2 and TRBJ1-4; 8 bases agree with TRBD1. V lost 4 bases to trimming and J lost 8 bases; unmatched junction nucleotides: 9. Germline V gene sequence: CDR1 LGHNA, CDR2 YNFKEQ. The length of the CDR3 is 15 residues.